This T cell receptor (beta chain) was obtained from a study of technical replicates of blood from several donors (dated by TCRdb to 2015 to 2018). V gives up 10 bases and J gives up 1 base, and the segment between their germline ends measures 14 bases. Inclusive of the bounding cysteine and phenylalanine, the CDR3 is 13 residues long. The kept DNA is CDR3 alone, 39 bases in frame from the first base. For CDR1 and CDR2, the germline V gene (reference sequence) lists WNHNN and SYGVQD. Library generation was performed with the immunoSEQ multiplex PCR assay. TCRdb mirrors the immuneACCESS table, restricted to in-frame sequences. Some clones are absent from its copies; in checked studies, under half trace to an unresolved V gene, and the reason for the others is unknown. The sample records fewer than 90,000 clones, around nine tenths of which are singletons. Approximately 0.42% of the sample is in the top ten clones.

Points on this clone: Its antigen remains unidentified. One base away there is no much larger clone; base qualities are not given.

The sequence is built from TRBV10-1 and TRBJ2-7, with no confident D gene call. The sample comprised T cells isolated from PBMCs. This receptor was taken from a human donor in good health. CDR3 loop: CATADRPSYEQYF. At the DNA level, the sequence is TGCGCCACGGCGGATCGGCCGTCCTACGAGCAGTACTTC.